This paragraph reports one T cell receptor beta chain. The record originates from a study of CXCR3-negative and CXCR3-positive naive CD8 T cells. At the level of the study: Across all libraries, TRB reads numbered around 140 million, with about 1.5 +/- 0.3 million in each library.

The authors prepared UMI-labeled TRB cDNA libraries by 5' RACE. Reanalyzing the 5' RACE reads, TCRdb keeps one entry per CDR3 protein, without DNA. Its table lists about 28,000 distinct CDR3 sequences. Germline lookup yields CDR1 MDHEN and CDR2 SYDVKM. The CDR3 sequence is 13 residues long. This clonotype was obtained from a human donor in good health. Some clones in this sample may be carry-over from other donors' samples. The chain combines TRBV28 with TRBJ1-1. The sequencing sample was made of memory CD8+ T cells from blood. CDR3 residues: CASSPGPSTEAFF.